What follows describes a single T cell receptor (beta chain). Its specificity is unknown. The data derive from a study of siplizumab effects on memory and regulatory T cells. Study findings and constraints: With siplizumab, Treg-derived clones averaged approximately 69% of mappable alloreactive CD4+ clones, versus around 25% in controls.

CDR3 size: 15 residues. V dropped 6 bases and J dropped 1 base, with 16 bases sitting between them. Germline CDR1 is SGHAT and CDR2 is FQNNGV. Clones were sequenced by immunoSEQ multiplex PCR, and TCRdb holds only the in-frame ones, with some missing. The table includes roughly 100,000 clones, approximately 94% detected once. The sequencing input was CD4+ T cells sorted from blood. This TCR derives from a human donor in good health. This chain joins TRBV11-2 and TRBJ2-7; D is possibly TRBD2 (6 bases). CDR3: CASRKNSGSSYEQYF. CDR3 DNA sequence: TGTGCCAGCAGGAAGAATAGCGGATCATCCTACGAGCAGTACTTC.